What follows are 11 T cell receptor beta chains derived from one specimen sequenced in a study of T cells in Graves' hyperthyroidism and ophthalmopathy. Regions amplified from RNA transcripts were the TCR beta CDR3 regions. RT-PCR in the first round (using the HTBI primer set) targeted the TCR CDR3. TCRdb re-analysed the multiplex PCR reads in MiXCR, keeping a single row per CDR3 protein. The data contain under 450,000 distinct CDR3 sequences, approximately 14% of them singletons. The sample was blood. These TCRs come from a woman between 18 and 30 years old with Graves' hyperthyroidism.

This clonotype showed up many times. The chain combines TRBV24-1 with TRBJ2-1, with 13 bases identical to TRBD2. The CDR3 has 16 residues. Germline CDR1 KGHDR, CDR2 SFDVKD. J lost 7 bases, V lost 8 bases, and 10 bases had no gene match. The CDR3 DNA follows: TGTGCCACCAACGATAGGACTAGCGGGAGTGGTAATGAGCAGTTCTTC. Its translation is CATNDRTSGSGNEQFF.

The rearrangement links TRBV4-1 to TRBJ2-3, with 8 bases fitting TRBD2. This CDR3 region has 17 residues. Looked up from germline, CDR1 is MGHRA and CDR2 is YSYEKL. V shed 0 bases, J shed 5 bases, and the junction held 10 bases outside the gene matches. CDR3: CASSQDIGGGPGDTQYF. DNA for the CDR3: TGCGCCAGCAGCCAAGATATTGGCGGGGGGCCGGGAGATACGCAGTATTTT.

Points on this clonotype: A read error may be the cause here, since a much bigger clone is one base away. The chain uses TRBV28 and TRBJ2-1; perhaps TRBD2 as D (6 bases). Germline assignment: CDR1 MDHEN and CDR2 SYDVKM. The CDR3 contains 15 residues. Between the trimmed V and J ends, which lost 5 bases and 10 bases, there was a span of 21 bases. The CDR3 is CASSSIQAEGGEQFF. In DNA, the CDR3 is TGTGCCAGCAGTAGCATCCAGGCGGAGGGCGGGGAGCAGTTCTTC.

The rearrangement links TRBV12-3 or TRBV12-4 to TRBJ1-4; D unresolved. V dropped 0 bases and J dropped 2 bases, with 10 bases sitting between them. The CDR3 length is 16 residues. CDR3 bases: TGTGCCAGCAGTTTAGCGGCGGGAGCCACTAATGAAAAACTGTTTTTT. It is translated as CASSLAAGATNEKLFF.

At least ten counts were recorded for this clonotype. The V and J genes are TRBV6-1 and TRBJ2-7; 7 nucleotides agree with TRBD1. V was clipped by 6 bases and J by 1 base; unmatched bases: 6. Germline-derived CDR1 and CDR2 are MNHNS and SASEGT. The CDR3 spans 14 residues. The CDR3 DNA is TGTGCCAGCAGCTCCCCGGACAGGTCCTACGAGCAGTACTTC. Amino acid sequence: CASSSPDRSYEQYF.

This clonotype has more than one count but fewer than ten. J is TRBJ2-5 and V is TRBV4-1; no reliable D call. This CDR3 spans 13 amino acids. V lost 1 base to trimming and J lost 14 bases, with 17 bases between them. Germline-derived CDR1 and CDR2 are MGHRA and YSYEKL. CDR3 loop: CASSQVGQPALYF. CDR3 nucleotides: TGCGCCAGCAGCCAAGTAGGGCAGCCGGCGCTCTACTTC.

This clonotype was seen a few times. The chain joins TRBV5-8 to TRBJ1-2; D ambiguous. The CDR3 covers 14 residues. Trimming shortened V by 2 bases and J by 0 bases, and 8 bases separated the two germline ends. Germline V CDR1 and CDR2: SGHTS, YDEGEE. CDR3 DNA sequence: TGTGCCAGCAGCTTTGGGAAGTCTAACTATGGCTACACCTTC. Its translation: CASSFGKSNYGYTF.

The rearrangement uses TRBV6-1 and TRBJ1-2, with 9 positions matching TRBD1. Per the germline V gene, CDR1 is MNHNS and CDR2 is SASEGT. The CDR3 totals 17 residues. The J segment lost 4 bases and the V segment lost 5 bases, leaving 14 bases of the junction unmatched. The DNA of the CDR3 is TGTGCCAGCAGTCCGCCACTCGAGGACAGGGGCCCCTATGGCTACACCTTC. Translation: CASSPPLEDRGPYGYTF.

The rearrangement joins TRBV20-1 to TRBJ2-7; the match to TRBD1 covers 9 bases. V lost 2 bases to trimming and J lost 1 base; unmatched junction nucleotides: 3. Per the germline V gene, CDR1 is DFQATT and CDR2 is SNEGSKA (reference sequence). The CDR3 extends over 14 amino acids. DNA of the CDR3: TGCAGTGCTAGAACCGGGACAGGGTCCTACGAGCAGTACTTC. Translated, it gives CSARTGTGSYEQYF.

This clonotype was recorded many times. The rearrangement links TRBV28 to TRBJ1-5; 7 bases align to TRBD1. The germline gives CDR1 MDHEN, CDR2 SYDVKM. V lost 5 bases to trimming and J lost 4 bases; unmatched junction nucleotides: 8. CDR3 length equals 15 residues. The CDR3 reads CASSKTGEQNQPQHF. CDR3 DNA: TGTGCCAGCAGTAAAACAGGGGAGCAAAATCAGCCCCAGCATTTT.

This clonotype was counted ten times or more. Here the CDR3 DNA reads TGTGCCAGCAGCTCCGGGACAGGGAGGGGAGCTTACGAGCAGTACTTC. This encodes CASSSGTGRGAYEQYF. This chain links TRBV7-9 with TRBJ2-7, with TRBD1 matching 9 bases. The trim removed 4 bases at V and 4 bases at J, leaving 11 bases unmatched. This CDR3 comprises 16 residues. The germline V gene encodes CDR1 SEHNR and CDR2 FQNEAQ (reference sequence).